This T cell receptor beta chain was recorded in a study of T cell repertoires in cytomegalovirus infection. The overall study: Shared public TCR beta signatures pointed to both CMV infection and a matching HLA type.

This clonotype was seen at least ten times. TCRdb called the reads again in MiXCR, with one record for every CDR3 protein. The data contain roughly 640,000 distinct CDR3 sequences, 20% to 25% of them singletons. The receptor's source is a human donor in good health (CMV status not recorded). Some clones in this sample may be carry-over from other donors' samples. Sequencing input: CD8+ T cells from PBMCs.

The CDR3 loop is CASSLGDQPQHF. For the CDR3, the DNA is TGTGCCAGCAGCTTAGGGGATCAGCCCCAGCATTTT. The chain links TRBV5-6 to TRBJ1-5; maybe TRBD1 (5 bases). Germline CDR1 reads SGHDT; CDR2 reads YYEEEE. The CDR3 covers 12 residues. The ends were cut back, 2 bases at V and 5 bases at J, with 5 bases in the middle.